Listed below are T cell receptor beta chains from one sample, sequenced in a study of blood T cell repertoires in COVID-19. The method was immunoSEQ multiplex PCR; TCRdb's version includes in-frame clones alone and lacks a portion of them. The sample includes a few hundred thousand clones, about 89% of them seen just once. Sequencing was carried out using peripheral blood. These receptors all stem from a man aged 50-60 years with acute or convalescent COVID-19. The CDR3 runs from the conserved cysteine through the conserved F or W. Each record gives: J gene, clone size, D gene, V gene, CDR3 protein, CDR3 DNA. A D gene is named only where the DNA matches it firmly. Part of the rows lack a size; the others show once, few, many or a class for expanded clones.

>TRBJ1-1|.|TRBD1|TRBV19
CASRWTGPSTEAFF
TGTGCCAGTAGGTGGACAGGGCCATCCACTGAAGCTTTCTTT
>TRBJ1-2|many|.|TRBV25-1
CASSDSHNYGYTF
TGTGCCAGCAGTGATAGCCATAACTATGGCTACACCTTC
>TRBJ2-2|.|TRBD1|TRBV11-1
CASSLPQGETGELFF
TGTGCCAGCAGCTTACCACAGGGGGAAACCGGGGAGCTGTTTTTT
>TRBJ2-5|.|TRBD2|TRBV3-1/TRBV3-2
CASSPAVAGGWETQYF
TGTGCCAGCAGCCCGGCTGTAGCGGGGGGTTGGGAGACCCAGTACTTC
>TRBJ2-7|.|TRBD1|TRBV5-5
CASSLAGTEFEQYF
TGTGCCAGCAGCTTGGCGGGGACAGAGTTCGAGCAGTACTTC
>TRBJ2-2|.|TRBD1|TRBV4-2
CASSPRGTGDRWGGELFF
TGTGCCAGCAGCCCCCGGGGCACAGGGGACCGCTGGGGCGGGGAGCTGTTTTTT
>TRBJ2-7|.|.|TRBV2
CASNGQGSYEQYF
TGTGCCAGCAACGGACAAGGATCCTACGAGCAGTACTTC
>TRBJ1-5|.|.|TRBV18
CASSPGASNQPQHF
TGTGCCAGCTCACCTGGAGCTAGCAATCAGCCCCAGCATTTT
>TRBJ2-2|.|.|TRBV7-9
CASSLTGYTGELFF
TGTGCCAGCAGCCTTACAGGGTACACCGGGGAGCTGTTTTTT
>TRBJ2-7|.|.|TRBV7-8
CASSTDSSQSYEQYF
TGTGCCAGCAGTACAGACAGCAGTCAGTCCTACGAGCAGTACTTC
>TRBJ1-2|.|TRBD1|TRBV10-3
CAISPGQGRYTF
TGTGCCATCAGCCCCGGACAGGGCCGCTACACCTTC
>TRBJ2-7|.|.|TRBV19
CASSKEGWEQYF
TGTGCCAGTAGTAAGGAGGGCTGGGAGCAGTACTTC
>TRBJ2-3|.|TRBD2|TRBV19
CASSRGLAAGDTQYF
TGTGCCAGTAGTCGCGGACTAGCGGCCGGAGATACGCAGTATTTT
>TRBJ1-2|.|.|TRBV29-1
CSVESAAYPGYTF
TGCAGCGTTGAGAGTGCGGCCTATCCTGGCTACACCTTC
>TRBJ1-2|once|.|TRBV30
CAWSISTLYGYTF
TGTGCCTGGAGTATTTCGACACTCTATGGCTACACCTTC
>TRBJ1-2|.|.|TRBV10-2
CASEGGVGYGYTF
TGCGCCAGCGAGGGAGGGGTAGGCTATGGCTACACCTTC
>TRBJ2-1|.|TRBD2|TRBV5-1
CASSLGLVLKNEQFF
TGCGCCAGCAGCCTGGGACTAGTTCTAAAAAATGAGCAGTTCTTC
>TRBJ2-1|.|TRBD2|TRBV27
CASSFIGTSGTAYNEQFF
TGTGCCAGCAGTTTCATCGGGACTAGCGGGACGGCCTACAATGAGCAGTTCTTC
>TRBJ2-3|once|.|TRBV9
CASSIYLGSTDTQYF
TGTGCCAGCAGTATATACCTGGGCAGCACAGATACGCAGTATTTT
>TRBJ1-1|.|.|TRBV27
CASSLIGGKTEAFF
TGTGCCAGCAGTTTAATTGGGGGGAAGACTGAAGCTTTCTTT
>TRBJ1-2|.|.|TRBV5-1
CASSLALRQGLIF
TGCGCCAGCAGCTTGGCCCTCCGGCAGGGGTTGATCTTC
>TRBJ1-3|.|.|TRBV5-1
CASSPQSGNTIYF
TGCGCCAGCAGCCCACAGTCTGGAAACACCATATATTTT
>TRBJ1-2|.|TRBD1|TRBV18
CASSPQGQLYGYTF
TGTGCCAGCTCACCCCAGGGACAGCTCTATGGCTACACCTTC
>TRBJ2-3|once|TRBD1|TRBV11-2
CASSTQGALSPSTDTQYF
TGTGCCAGCAGCACCCAGGGGGCACTATCCCCTAGCACAGATACGCAGTATTTT
>TRBJ1-2|.|TRBD1|TRBV15
CATSRDLTGPLYGYTF
TGTGCCACCAGCAGAGATTTGACAGGGCCCCTCTATGGCTACACCTTC
>TRBJ1-5|once|TRBD1|TRBV2
CASSEGQGDQPQHF
TGTGCCAGCAGTGAAGGTCAGGGGGATCAGCCCCAGCATTTT
>TRBJ2-7|.|TRBD1|TRBV11-2
CASSLDPPPGQGSLMEQYF
TGTGCCAGCAGCTTAGATCCCCCCCCGGGACAGGGGTCCCTAATGGAGCAGTACTTC
>TRBJ1-4|.|.|TRBV7-2
CASGRGANEKLFF
TGTGCCAGCGGAAGGGGTGCTAATGAAAAACTGTTTTTT
>TRBJ1-1|.|.|TRBV7-9
CASSPFRGLPTEAFF
TGTGCCAGCAGCCCGTTCAGGGGTTTACCCACTGAAGCTTTCTTT
>TRBJ2-7|once|.|TRBV28
CASSLQENCEQYF
TGTGCCAGCAGTTTACAAGAGAATTGCGAGCAGTACTTC
>TRBJ2-1|.|TRBD2|TRBV3-1/TRBV3-2
CASSQEGLLAGGRGEQFF
TGTGCCAGCAGCCAAGAGGGGCTCCTAGCGGGGGGTAGAGGAGAGCAGTTCTTC
>TRBJ2-5|once|.|TRBV9
CASSPRTNQETQYF
TGTGCCAGCAGCCCGAGGACTAACCAAGAGACCCAGTACTTC
>TRBJ1-3|.|.|TRBV4-1
CASSQAAVEGYTIYF
TGCGCCAGCAGCCAAGCCGCGGTAGAGGGCTACACCATATATTTT
>TRBJ1-5|.|.|TRBV27
CASGGGYSNQPQHF
TGTGCCAGCGGGGGGGGGTATAGCAATCAGCCCCAGCATTTT
>TRBJ2-5|.|TRBD1|TRBV3-1/TRBV3-2
CASSTRDRVQETQYF
TGTGCCAGCAGCACCCGGGACAGGGTCCAAGAGACCCAGTACTTC
>TRBJ2-2|.|.|TRBV9
CASSVAMQAPDTGELFF
TGTGCCAGCAGCGTAGCTATGCAAGCCCCGGACACCGGGGAGCTGTTTTTT
>TRBJ2-3|once|TRBD2|TRBV7-3
CASSLRGLANTQYF
TGTGCCAGCAGCTTAAGAGGACTAGCAAATACGCAGTATTTT
>TRBJ1-2|.|TRBD1|TRBV5-5
CASSWDSYNGYTF
TGTGCCAGCAGCTGGGACAGCTACAATGGCTACACCTTC
>TRBJ2-3|.|.|TRBV11-3
CASALQGSTDTQYF
TGTGCCAGCGCCTTGCAGGGGTCCACAGATACGCAGTATTTT
>TRBJ2-1|.|TRBD2|TRBV10-1
CASSDWGASGYNEQFF
TGCGCCAGCAGTGATTGGGGAGCTAGCGGGTACAATGAGCAGTTCTTC
>TRBJ1-3|.|.|TRBV5-6
CASSPPGSGNTIYF
TGTGCCAGCAGCCCTCCAGGGTCCGGAAACACCATATATTTT
>TRBJ2-7|.|.|TRBV27
CASRRGHKSSAYEQYF
TGTGCCAGCAGGAGGGGACATAAGTCGTCGGCCTACGAGCAGTACTTC
>TRBJ1-4|.|.|TRBV11-2
CASSVASRNEKLFF
TGTGCCAGCAGCGTGGCCTCCCGAAATGAAAAACTGTTTTTT
>TRBJ1-5|.|TRBD1|TRBV6-6
CATRDRENQPQHF
TGTGCCACAAGGGACAGGGAAAATCAGCCCCAGCATTTT
>TRBJ2-7|.|TRBD1|TRBV15
CATSTTWPRGKDEQYF
TGTGCCACCAGCACCACCTGGCCCAGGGGGAAAGACGAGCAGTACTTC
>TRBJ1-6|once|.|TRBV3-1/TRBV3-2
CASSQTDSPLHF
TGTGCCAGCAGCCAAACTGATTCACCCCTCCACTTT
>TRBJ2-1|.|.|TRBV5-1
CASSLRFTAVSYNEQFF
TGCGCCAGCAGCTTGCGGTTCACAGCCGTCTCCTACAATGAGCAGTTCTTC
>TRBJ1-5|few|TRBD1|TRBV4-1
CASSQGYSGTGGSQPQHF
TGCGCCAGCAGCCAAGGTTATTCCGGGACAGGGGGCTCTCAGCCCCAGCATTTT
>TRBJ2-6|.|.|TRBV19
CASMGRVDSGANVLTF
TGTGCCAGTATGGGCAGGGTTGATTCTGGGGCCAACGTCCTGACTTTC
>TRBJ1-5|.|TRBD1|TRBV19
CASSSPQGAGNQPQHF
TGTGCCAGTAGTTCCCCCCAGGGGGCAGGCAATCAGCCCCAGCATTTT
>TRBJ2-7|once|TRBD2|TRBV11-2
CASSSGLAGPYEQYF
TGTGCCAGCAGCTCCGGACTAGCGGGGCCCTACGAGCAGTACTTC
>TRBJ2-1|.|.|TRBV6-6
CASSYRRGPYNEQFF
TGTGCCAGCAGTTACAGGCGGGGCCCGTACAATGAGCAGTTCTTC
>TRBJ2-3|.|.|TRBV28
CAAGLANLIDTQYF
TGTGCTGCAGGTCTAGCGAATCTCATTGATACGCAGTATTTT
>TRBJ1-2|.|TRBD1|TRBV5-4
CASRWVQGAFLDGYTF
TGTGCCAGCAGATGGGTACAGGGGGCTTTTCTGGATGGCTACACCTTC
>TRBJ1-2|few|TRBD1|TRBV7-3
CASSLGTGMDGYTF
TGTGCCAGCAGCCTAGGGACAGGGATGGATGGCTACACCTTC
>TRBJ2-3|.|.|TRBV6-5
CASMRRGGTDTQYF
TGTGCCAGCATGCGTCGCGGGGGCACAGATACGCAGTATTTT
>TRBJ2-5|once|.|TRBV5-1
CASSLTGEETQYF
TGCGCCAGCAGCTTGACAGGAGAGGAGACCCAGTACTTC
>TRBJ2-5|.|TRBD2|TRBV2
CASRMGLGTQYF
TGTGCCAGCAGAATGGGACTAGGGACCCAGTACTTC
>TRBJ1-1|.|.|TRBV27
CASSHVGGVEAFF
TGTGCCAGCAGTCACGTCGGGGGGGTCGAAGCTTTCTTT
>TRBJ1-2|.|.|TRBV2
CASTPGMSGYTF
TGTGCCAGCACGCCAGGGATGTCTGGCTACACCTTC